This T cell receptor beta chain was identified in a study of shared clonotypes between healthy human individuals. As for the study in general: The composition of the donors was a couple of women and a few men aged 18 to 49. General study points: Approximately 4.9% of naive CD4 clonotypes were shared across four donors.

Profiled with immunoSEQ multiplex PCR; TCRdb holds only in-frame clones, not every one. Among 1.5 million to 1.9 million clones listed, 98% were seen once. Comment on this clone: Its antigen remains unknown.

Sequenced: naive CD4+ T cells sorted from blood. Indicated subset: CD45RA+ positively selected. The sequence was obtained from a man aged 25 to 45 in good health.

The CDR3 DNA reads as TGTGCCAGCAGCATGGGAGCTAACTATGGCTACACCTTC. Its protein product is CASSMGANYGYTF. The chain employs TRBV7-3 and TRBJ1-2; D not certain. The length of the CDR3 is 13 residues. V was trimmed by 5 bases and J by 0 bases, leaving 7 bases between them. Germline V gene lookup returns CDR1 SGHTA and CDR2 FQGTGA.